Listed here are 32 T cell receptor beta chains from one sample, sequenced in a study of response to subunit inactivated influenza vaccine (dated by TCRdb to 2016 to 2019). Receptors were amplified or captured by RT-PCR. Sequencing relied on an Illumina HiSeq 2500. The public reads were run again by TCRdb, first through fastp at Q25 and then through MiXCR, and only productive beta chains were kept. Every entry covers one CDR3 protein and lists the most common genes and DNA from its rows. The sample table records 500,000 to 600,000 distinct CDR3 sequences; 16% of these occur just once. The ten largest clones represent approximately 3% of the sample. The sample consisted of CD4+ T cells sorted from PBMCs, taken 23 months after vaccination. The receptors come from a man in his fifties or sixties who received an inactivated influenza vaccine. Donor details come from another sample of the same person, matched by shared clones.

The gene calls are TRBV3-1 and TRBJ2-1, with D unclear. Per the germline V gene, CDR1 is LGHDT and CDR2 is YNNKEL (reference sequence). This CDR3 has 11 residues. The ends were cut back, 2 bases at V and 8 bases at J, with 4 bases in the middle. The CDR3: CASSQIDEQFF. CDR3 coding DNA: TGTGCCAGCAGCCAAATAGATGAGCAGTTCTTC.

The J gene is TRBJ1-5, the V gene TRBV20-1; D uncertain. The CDR3 has 12 amino acids. V was trimmed by 3 bases and J by 5 bases, leaving 8 bases between them. Germline V lookup: CDR1 DFQATT, CDR2 SNEGSKA (reference sequence). The CDR3 is CSASGPYQPQHF. The CDR3 DNA sequence: TGCAGTGCTAGTGGCCCCTATCAGCCCCAGCATTTT.

This chain joins TRBV7-9 and TRBJ1-2, with TRBD1 matching 9 bases. This CDR3 is built from 17 residues. Germline trimming cut 3 bases from V and 8 bases from J; bases unmatched to any gene: 16. Looked up from germline, CDR1 is SEHNR and CDR2 is FQNEAQ (reference sequence). Here the CDR3 reads CASSFPDRGLQLRGYTF. The DNA for the CDR3 is TGTGCCAGCAGCTTCCCGGACAGGGGCCTCCAGCTACGCGGCTACACCTTC. Variable domain in full (rest from reference TRBV7-9 and TRBJ1-2): DTGVSQNPRHKITKRGQNVTFRCDPISEHNRLYWYRQTLGQGPEFLTYFQNEAQLEKSRLLSDRFSAERPKGSFSTLEIQRTEQGDSAMYLCASSFPDRGLQLRGYTFGSGTRLTVV.

The V gene is TRBV5-1, the J gene TRBJ2-5, with D perhaps TRBD1 (5 bases). In germline, CDR1 is SGHRS, CDR2 YFSETQ. Trimming took 4 bases from V and 5 from J, leaving 12 bases between them. This CDR3 is built from 13 residues. CDR3: CASSLLGHETQYF. The CDR3 coding sequence is TGCGCCAGCAGCCTGTTGGGGCACGAGACCCAGTACTTC.

CDR3 in amino acids: CATSRAYLDRENTEAFF. CDR3 in DNA: TGTGCCACCAGCAGAGCGTACCTAGACAGAGAGAACACTGAAGCTTTCTTT. This rearrangement joins TRBV15 to TRBJ1-1; D perhaps matches TRBD1 (5 bases). Germline-derived CDR1 and CDR2 are LNHNV and YYDKDF (reference sequence). The ends were cut back, 1 base at V and 1 base at J, with 16 bases in the middle. This CDR3 comprises 17 residues.

The genes are TRBV7-2 and TRBJ1-4, with D uncertain. The CDR3 consists of 14 residues. Between the trimmed V and J ends, which lost 5 bases and 8 bases, there was a span of 15 bases. Germline loops: CDR1 SGHTA, CDR2 FQGNSA. The CDR3 spells CASSKGLGEEKLFF. The CDR3 nucleotides read TGTGCCAGCAGCAAAGGGCTTGGGGAGGAAAAACTGTTTTTT.

The chain links TRBV14 to TRBJ2-2; possible D gene TRBD2, 5 bases. In germline, CDR1 is SGHDN, CDR2 FVKESK. The CDR3 contains 14 residues. The V gene lost 4 bases and the J gene lost 4 bases, with 10 bases spanning the gap. CDR3 residues: CASSPVASTGELFF. DNA for the CDR3: TGTGCCAGCAGCCCGGTAGCGTCCACCGGGGAGCTGTTTTTT.

This clonotype was seen a few times. The chain combines TRBV4-2 with TRBJ1-3; D is undetermined. The CDR3 is made up of 16 amino acids. The V and J ends lost 1 base and 0 bases respectively, with 10 bases between them. Germline CDR1 and CDR2: LGHNA and YNFKEQ. The CDR3 region has the DNA TGTGCCAGCAGCCAAGTGGCGGCCTCCTCTGGAAACACCATATATTTT. This encodes CASSQVAASSGNTIYF.

This clonotype was found a few times. The chain couples TRBV6-5 to TRBJ2-5, with D possibly being TRBD2 (6 bases). CDR1 is MNHEY and CDR2 is SVGAGI in the germline V gene. The CDR3 covers 12 residues. V was shortened by 8 bases and J by 6 bases, with 13 bases between the two germline ends. The CDR3 bases are TGTGCCAGCGGGAGGACGGCCCAGACCCAGTACTTC. It encodes CASGRTAQTQYF.

This clonotype was counted between two and nine times. The CDR3 loop is CASRNHKGGNEQFF. In DNA form, the CDR3 reads TGTGCCAGCAGAAACCACAAGGGCGGCAATGAGCAGTTCTTC. The chain has TRBV6-1 and TRBJ2-1; D unresolved. Germline V CDR1 and CDR2: MNHNS, SASEGT. With 6 bases removed from V and 6 bases from J, the gap between germline ends came to 15 bases. The CDR3 is 14 amino acids.

This clonotype was seen only a few times. The rearrangement joins TRBV7-2 to TRBJ2-3; TRBD1 is a possible D gene (6 bases). The germline V gene has CDR1 SGHTA and CDR2 FQGNSA. V lost 5 bases to trimming and J lost 2 bases, with 11 bases between them. This CDR3 spans 14 amino acids. Here the CDR3 DNA reads TGTGCCAGCAGCCCTACAGGGTTCACAGATACGCAGTATTTT. It is translated as CASSPTGFTDTQYF.

This clonotype appeared a few times. V is TRBV7-9 and J is TRBJ2-3; 9 bases are a match to TRBD2. J gave up 6 bases and V 2 bases, and 12 bases lay outside the gene matches. This CDR3 region has 17 residues. CDR1 SEHNR and CDR2 FQNEAQ come from the germline V gene (reference sequence). The CDR3 sequence is CASSLTSLAGSRDTQYF. CDR3 bases: TGTGCCAGCAGCTTAACTTCACTAGCGGGCTCCCGGGATACGCAGTATTTT.

The chain has TRBV6-6 and TRBJ1-3; D gene unclear. The CDR3 consists of 13 residues. Germline CDR1 reads MNHNY; CDR2 reads SVGAGI (reference sequence). V was shortened by 7 bases and J by 8 bases, with 15 bases between the two germline ends. This CDR3 reads CASNRPGEDTIYF. The CDR3 coding sequence is TGTGCCAGCAACCGACCTGGCGAAGACACCATATATTTT.

This clonotype was found a few times. The V and J genes are TRBV6-2 or TRBV6-3 and TRBJ2-7; D remains unclear. Germline lookup yields CDR1 MNHEY and CDR2 SVGEGT. Trimming removed 2 bases at V and 0 bases at J, with 17 bases between. The CDR3 extends over 17 amino acids. CDR3 DNA: TGTGCCAGCAGTTACGGGTTTTCGGGCTCTTACTCCTACGAGCAGTACTTC. Its translation: CASSYGFSGSYSYEQYF.

The chain combines TRBV20-1 with TRBJ2-1; 7 nucleotides agree with TRBD1. Germline CDR1 reads DFQATT; CDR2 reads SNEGSKA (reference sequence). Unmatched junction bases numbered 3, after V lost 5 bases and J lost 8 bases. This CDR3 has 11 amino acids. The CDR3 spells CSASDRDEQFF. In DNA, the CDR3 is TGCAGTGCTTCCGACAGGGATGAGCAGTTCTTC.

This clonotype turned up a few times. The chain links TRBV11-2 to TRBJ2-7; a weak D match, TRBD2 (5 bases). CDR1 is SGHAT and CDR2 is FQNNGV in the germline V gene. The CDR3 length is 14 residues. The germline V and J ends were trimmed by 3 bases and 6 bases, with 15 bases remaining between them. The CDR3, as DNA: TGTGCCAGCAGCTTCGGACGGACTGGAGTCGAGCAGTACTTC. The encoded protein is CASSFGRTGVEQYF.

This clonotype was recorded at least ten times. The chain has TRBV5-1 and TRBJ2-7, with 11 positions matching TRBD1. This CDR3 spans 14 amino acids. The J segment lost 7 bases and the V segment lost 4 bases, leaving 7 bases of the junction unmatched. Germline V CDR1 and CDR2: SGHRS, YFSETQ. This CDR3 is CASSGDRGEVEQYF. CDR3 bases: TGCGCCAGCAGCGGGGACAGGGGGGAAGTGGAGCAGTACTTC.

This clonotype has at least ten counts. The V and J genes are TRBV20-1 and TRBJ2-3; D remains ambiguous. This CDR3 has 12 amino acids. V dropped 6 bases and J dropped 2 bases, with 9 bases sitting between them. Germline CDR1 and CDR2: DFQATT and SNEGSKA (reference sequence). CDR3 in DNA: TGCAGTGCCGGCCCCGCCACAGATACGCAGTATTTT. It is translated as CSAGPATDTQYF.

This clonotype was counted many times. V is TRBV4-2 and J is TRBJ1-5; TRBD1 agrees at 7 bases. This CDR3 spans 17 amino acids. Unmatched junction bases numbered 10, after V lost 3 bases and J lost 2 bases. Germline CDR1 and CDR2: LGHNA and YNFKEQ. The DNA of the CDR3 is TGTGCCAGCAGCCAGGGACAGTCTCTGGGGGGCAATCAGCCCCAGCATTTT. Amino acids: CASSQGQSLGGNQPQHF.

In its sample, this clonotype was seen a few times. V gene TRBV5-5 combines with J gene TRBJ1-1, with TRBD1 identical over 11 bases. Germline V lookup: CDR1 SGHKS, CDR2 YYEKEE (reference sequence). V was clipped by 4 bases and J by 4 bases; unmatched bases: 9. This CDR3 spans 16 amino acids. CDR3 bases: TGTGCCAGCAGCCGGACAGGGGGCGCGGGTGTCACTGAAGCTTTCTTT. Protein product: CASSRTGGAGVTEAFF.

V is TRBV27 and J is TRBJ2-7; TRBD2 is a possible D gene (5 bases). V lost 0 bases and J lost 0, with 9 bases in between. The germline CDR1 and CDR2 sequences are MNHEY and SMNVEV (reference sequence). The CDR3 totals 15 residues. CDR3 protein: CASSLSPGSSYEQYF. CDR3 nucleotide sequence: TGTGCCAGCAGTTTATCCCCGGGGAGCTCCTACGAGCAGTACTTC.

The chain combines TRBV6-2 or TRBV6-3 with TRBJ2-5; the D gene is possibly TRBD2 (6 bases). Per the germline V gene, CDR1 is MNHEY and CDR2 is SVGEGT. This CDR3 has 14 residues. The V end lost 4 bases, the J end lost 4 bases, and 13 bases lay between the germline ends. CDR3 nucleotides: TGTGCCAGCAGTTCGACTAGTCGTCGAGAGACCCAGTACTTC. This sequence encodes CASSSTSRRETQYF.

This clonotype was counted a few times. This rearrangement joins TRBV20-1 to TRBJ2-7; 8 bases are a match to TRBD2. CDR1 and CDR2 from the germline V gene are DFQATT and SNEGSKA (reference sequence). The CDR3 extends over 14 amino acids. V trimming: 4 bases; J trimming: 6 bases; junction bases outside the gene matches: 11. The CDR3 DNA reads TGCAGTGCTACGTCGGTCCTAGCGGGTTCCGAGCAGTACTTC. Amino acids: CSATSVLAGSEQYF.

The rearrangement joins TRBV10-3 to TRBJ2-3; D call uncertain. The germline CDR1 and CDR2 sequences are ENHRY and SYGVKD. The V gene lost 4 bases and the J gene lost 2 bases, with 1 base spanning the gap. CDR3 length: 11 residues. CDR3 sequence (DNA): TGTGCCATCAGTGCCACAGATACGCAGTATTTT. Translation: CAISATDTQYF.

This chain connects TRBV7-8 to TRBJ2-2; 8 bases are shared with TRBD2. V shed 5 bases and J 5 bases; nucleotides not matched to a gene: 22. The CDR3 is made up of 20 amino acids. Per the germline V gene, CDR1 is SGHVS and CDR2 is FQNEAQ. The CDR3, as DNA: TGTGCCAGCAGCCCCGGTCTTCCTGCGGGGGGCTTCGTGGGGACCGGGGAGCTGTTTTTT. It is translated as CASSPGLPAGGFVGTGELFF. The full variable domain, its missing parts supplied by reference TRBV7-8 and TRBJ2-2, is GAGVSQSPRYKVAKRGQDVALRCDPISGHVSLFWYQQALGQGPEFLTYFQNEAQLDKSGLPSDRFFAERPEGSVSTLKIQRTQQEDSAVYLCASSPGLPAGGFVGTGELFFGEGSRLTVL.

This clonotype was picked up a small number of times. This chain uses TRBV19 with TRBJ2-5; D unresolved. The CDR3 is 13 residues long. Trimming took 5 bases from V and 5 from J, leaving 12 bases between them. Germline CDR1 LNHDA, CDR2 SQIVND (reference sequence). CDR3 protein: CASSFAAGETQYF. In DNA, the CDR3 is TGTGCCAGTAGTTTTGCAGCCGGCGAGACCCAGTACTTC.

Only a few counts were recorded for this clonotype. V usage is TRBV20-1 and J usage is TRBJ2-7, with 10 bases aligning to TRBD1. Germline V gives CDR1 DFQATT, CDR2 SNEGSKA (reference sequence). V was pared by 6 bases and J by 1 base, with 6 bases of the junction left unmatched. There are 14 residues in the CDR3. The CDR3 DNA is TGCAGTGCCACTGGGACAGGGGCTTCCTACGAGCAGTACTTC. This codes for CSATGTGASYEQYF.

This clonotype has at least ten counts. The chain employs TRBV6-5 and TRBJ2-7; D is perhaps TRBD1 (7 bases). The CDR3 runs to 16 residues. The ends were cut back, 1 base at V and 0 bases at J, with 13 bases in the middle. Germline lookup yields CDR1 MNHEY and CDR2 SVGAGI. CDR3 protein: CASSYLPQGGSYEQYF. The CDR3 coding sequence is TGTGCCAGCAGTTACTTACCTCAGGGGGGCTCCTACGAGCAGTACTTC.

This clonotype occurred a few times. The rearrangement uses TRBV10-2 and TRBJ1-3; D ambiguous. The CDR3 is 13 amino acids. Trimming took 4 bases from V and 4 from J, leaving 8 bases between them. Germline loops: CDR1 WSHSY, CDR2 SAAADI. The CDR3 is CASSVGRGNTIYF. The DNA for the CDR3 is TGCGCCAGCAGTGTTGGGAGAGGAAACACCATATATTTT.

This clonotype was observed a handful of times. This chain joins TRBV24-1 and TRBJ2-5, with D uncertain. Trimming left V 5 bases short and J 5 bases short, with 8 bases between. The CDR3 sequence is 12 residues long. The germline CDR1 and CDR2 sequences are KGHDR and SFDVKD. CDR3 amino acids: CATSAAGETQYF. CDR3 nucleotides: TGTGCCACCAGTGCGGCCGGGGAGACCCAGTACTTC.

This chain links TRBV10-3 with TRBJ2-2; D could derive from TRBD1 or TRBD2 (5 bases each). This CDR3 is 16 amino acids long. V lost 3 bases and J lost 0, with 11 bases in between. Germline loops: CDR1 ENHRY, CDR2 SYGVKD. In DNA form, the CDR3 reads TGTGCCATCAGTGACCGGGGCCGTTCGAACACCGGGGAGCTGTTTTTT. Amino acid sequence: CAISDRGRSNTGELFF.

V gene TRBV18 combines with J gene TRBJ2-7; 11 bases agree with TRBD1. This CDR3 spans 13 amino acids. From germline, CDR1 is KGHSH and CDR2 LQKENI. Trimming took 6 bases from V and 8 from J; bases not matched to a gene: 6. The CDR3 DNA sequence: TGTGCCAGCTCGCCGGGACAGGGGGACAAGCAGTACTTC. Translated, it gives CASSPGQGDKQYF.